This TCR beta chain emerged from a study of cytomegalovirus exposure and HLA in healthy donors (dated 2017 in TCRdb). Context from the whole study: According to an earlier analysis of a few hundred of the donors, roughly 180 million T cells yielded roughly 110 million unique TCR beta sequences and less than 300 Gb of sequence data. Alongside the repertoire data, information on donor age, sex, ethnicity and CMV serostatus was compiled. The study combined high-throughput TCR immunosequencing, statistical association of individual TCRs with disease status, and machine learning to predict cytomegalovirus infection status. All discovery cohort repertoires had been generated on a single sequencing platform. HLA typing covered class I and class II loci at four-digit resolution. Rather than drawing on any new phenotypic data, the later analysis identified candidate immune exposures from TCR beta sequences and the way those sequences occurred across donors. A later genetic analysis took genome-wide SNP genotypes for about 60% of the roughly 670 donors and used that subset as a discovery cohort. Besides the first cohort of roughly 700 subjects, a separate validation cohort made up of 90 to 150 different subjects was used. The study was designed to test whether signatures of past pathogen exposure could be identified by cataloging public T cell receptors. Among 350 to 400 genotyped donors of the cohort, an average of 235,054 unique TCR beta nucleotide sequences were sequenced per donor, roughly 18% of them non-productive. Of the approximately 400 genotyped donors, about 84% fell in the genetic ancestry cluster associated with self-reported Caucasian donors. To study patterns of TCR occurrence, a later analysis re-analyzed previously published TCR beta repertoires from around 700 donors and added high-resolution HLA genotyping. The T cell repertoires of under 750 subjects were profiled by immunosequencing and related to cytomegalovirus serostatus. An earlier analysis of 500 to 650 of the donors applied high-throughput TCR beta sequencing to assess whether each TCR beta V gene segment acted as functional or pseudogenic. Roughly 5 DR-DQ haplotypes were handled as single units for association and clustering because linkage in the cohort was strong. About 300 gigabases of sequencing data and approximately 91 million unique TCR sequences made up an early release that covered approximately 700 HLA-typed donors. Typing coverage varied by locus: roughly 620-640 donors for A, B, C, DRB1 and DQB1; roughly 510 for DQA1; about 570 for DPA1; 400 to 480 for DPB1. The research as a whole found: Specific HLA alleles were associated with 15,000 to 20,000 TCR beta sequences at a false discovery rate of 0.05 in a later analysis. In this cohort, only TCR beta chains were sequenced, and detectable features were limited by the absence of alpha or paired-chain data. While some public TCRs were present in many individuals, most TCR sequences turned up only very rarely across donors. In an earlier analysis of roughly 560 of the donors, most TCR beta V segments were observed in productive rearrangements about 87% or about 30% of the time, broadly matching IMGT annotations. CMV serostatus was the only immune exposure information available for the cohort. A cluster of highly shared sequence variants was judged likely to represent a technical artifact of the sequencing pipeline. The authors suggested that the approach could potentially be generalized to other disease states and immunological phenotypes. The classifier was reported to diagnose cytomegalovirus status with high specificity and sensitivity in both the original cohort and the validation cohort. Linkage disequilibrium might explain the correlated functional status among segregating V segments, but an unknown experimental factor could not be excluded. HLA typing was unavailable for some donors at each locus, so association tests used only the typed subset. The study gave a list of about 160 TCR beta chains associated with cytomegalovirus. A later genetic analysis associated a missense DCLRE1C variant with V-gene and J-gene trimming of TCR beta chains, and an independent cohort replicated the association. According to a later analysis, TCR association rates differed among HLA loci, with DRB1 alleles showing the most associated TCRs and HLA-C alleles showing the fewest. In a later genetic analysis, fewer N-insertions in productive TCRs were reported among donors in an Asian-associated ancestry cluster than the roughly 700-donor mean. A later analysis found that HLA-associated TCR beta chains were more clonally expanded and had lower generation probabilities than equally common non-associated chains. A few of the identified cytomegalovirus-associated TCR beta chains were confirmed in vitro to be specific for cytomegalovirus antigens. A further reported finding was that TCR beta sequences accurately predicted the HLA-A and HLA-B alleles for most subjects in the first cohort. The presence/absence analyses assumed that sequencing depth was roughly uniform across donors, and that assumption may not be true. A later analysis reported that several top co-occurrence clusters appeared linked to parvovirus B19, influenza, CMV and Epstein-Barr virus. In a later analysis, most CMV-associated TCR beta chains were found to appear HLA-restricted, with HLA associations seemingly driven largely by CMV exposure. Because counts were too low, about 18 rarely observed V segments, including chromosome 9 orphons, were left out of the earlier analysis of some 640 of the donors. When HLA alleles, especially DR and DQ, strongly co-occurred, attributing TCR associations to individual alleles was difficult.

The cohort was made up of about 670 healthy bone marrow donors. At the time of sampling, every cohort member was nominally healthy, though immune exposures that went unrecorded were likely present. The donor tested CMV seronegative and was one of the 352 seronegative cohort members. Every donor gave a peripheral blood sample, and the peripheral blood mononuclear cells from that sample were used for TCR beta sequencing. The Qiagen DNeasy Blood Extraction Kit was used to extract genomic DNA from the blood cell samples. To note about this clone: The antigen it recognizes is unknown. There are no base qualities to consult, and no much larger clone falls within one base.

The method behind the library was the immunoSEQ multiplex PCR assay. For the multiplex PCR, a mixture combining 60 forward primers for TCR Vbeta segments and 13 reverse primers for TCR Jbeta segments was used. Amplification of the CDR3 region of rearranged TCR beta genes was performed with a multiplex PCR assay on genomic DNA. The Illumina HiSeq System was used to sequence the amplified TCR beta libraries as 87-base-pair reads. Regarding the original processing steps: In a later analysis, 70 million to 95 million unique TCR beta chains were counted across the roughly 670 repertoires, and approximately 9.9 million of these chains were shared by at least two donors. Raw reads were error-corrected and collapsed into unique sequences by a nearest-neighbor algorithm in which closely related sequences were merged to remove PCR and sequencing errors. CDR3 sequences were aligned to IMGT reference sequences to assign V, D and J gene segments. For a sequence to be retained, at least a six-nucleotide match to both a V gene segment and a J gene segment was required. A rearrangement counted as productive if the CDR3 had no stop codons and remained in frame with V and J, and every other rearrangement counted as non-productive. CDR3 was defined according to IMGT convention as the region running from the second conserved V-encoded cysteine to the conserved J-encoded phenylalanine. The earlier analysis of about 560 of the donors excluded any sequence lacking an unambiguous match to a single V gene segment. An earlier analysis of just under 600 of the donors called V segments functional above 56.7% productive rearrangements and segregating when the between-donor standard deviation exceeded 5%. To diagnose cytomegalovirus status from the catalog of TCR beta chain sequences, a statistical classification framework was built. V and J gene assignment, in a later analysis, came from comparing TCR nucleotide sequences with IMGT/GENE-DB human TR gene sequences. Using the TCRdist pipeline, a later analysis assigned CDR3 sequences along with most-parsimonious VDJ recombination scenarios. A later analysis defined each TCR beta chain by its CDR3 amino acid sequence plus V-gene family, and excluded reads lacking a unique V-gene family. To address suspected cross-contamination and a sequencing artifact, a later analysis removed roughly 580 highly shared, low-generation-probability nucleotide sequences. A later analysis calculated a clonal expansion index for each public chain from normalized within-repertoire ranks of inferred template counts. A later analysis computed generation probabilities with a VDJ recombination model fitted to out-of-frame rearrangements, and checked the results against IGoR. A later analysis scored TCR-TCR, TCR-HLA and TCR-CMV co-occurrence with hypergeometric tests, applying a repertoire-size bias correction to TCR pairs. A later analysis estimated false discovery rates by permuting HLA or CMV assignments 20 times. In a later analysis, co-occurring TCRs were grouped using DBSCAN, with TCRdist sequence similarity added in when clustering inside HLA-allele-positive subsets. Co-occurrence clustering excluded repertoires with fewer than 30,000 or more than 120,000 public chains, plus five with anomalous nucleotide sharing. TCRdb took over this immuneACCESS table, retaining in-frame rearrangements with V and J assigned. Such tables are incomplete; in checked studies, under half of the missing clones stem from an unresolved V gene, and the remainder is unexplained. V, J and clone size were drawn from that table, and D and trimming were deduced from the DNA. The sample table lists 150,000 to 200,000 clones, around 80% of them with a count of one. The ten largest clones capture 5% to 7% of the sample.

The sequence derives from a middle-aged man in good health and CMV-seronegative. Material: PBMCs.

CDR3 region: CAISLDRDLSPQHF. The DNA sequence follows: TGTGCCATCAGCCTGGACAGGGACCTCTCGCCCCAGCATTTT. Rearrangement joined TRBV10-3 to TRBJ1-5, with TRBD1 identical over 8 junction bases. The germline V gene gives CDR1 as ENHRY and CDR2 as SYGVKD. Its CDR3 holds 14 amino acids, cysteine through phenylalanine. The sequence is cut down to CDR3 DNA, 42 bases in frame from base 1. Trimmed from V: 6 bases; trimmed from J: 9 bases; junction bases lacking a gene match: 10.